The subject of this entry is one T cell receptor beta chain. Germline lookup yields CDR1 SGHNT and CDR2 YYREEE (reference sequence). With 0 bases removed from V and 1 base from J, the gap between germline ends came to 10 bases. The CDR3 covers 15 residues. Methods used by the authors: Amplification of reference gene primers was used by the study to estimate nucleated cell counts. The table came from immunoSEQ multiplex PCR; TCRdb's copy has only in-frame clones and leaves some out. V and J calls and clone size follow that table, whereas D and trimming were derived from the DNA. The table has more than 30,000 clones, 80% to 90% seen once. This sample stems from a study of blood T cell repertoires in COVID-19. Study background: The study drew acute and convalescent COVID-19 samples from the United States, Italy and Spain.

This sequence was found in an elderly woman with active or convalescent COVID-19. The sequencing input was peripheral blood. The rearrangement uses TRBV5-4 and TRBJ2-5, with D maybe TRBD2 (5 bases). The chain's CDR3 is CASSLAIGVQETQYF. Here the CDR3 DNA reads TGTGCCAGCAGCTTGGCCATCGGGGTCCAAGAGACCCAGTACTTC.